What follows describes a single T cell receptor (beta chain). Its matching antigen is unknown. This sample was taken from a study of CXCR3-negative and CXCR3-positive naive CD8 T cells. In the study overall: A total of roughly 140 million TRB reads was generated, with about 1.5 +/- 0.3 million per library. The study, taken as a whole, reports: Diversity in memory CD8+ cells fell much lower than the comparably high levels seen in both naive subsets. CXCR3-positive naive cells carried more hydrophobic TRB CDR3s than CXCR3-negative naive cells did.

The CDR3 is made up of 15 amino acids. Germline V gene sequence: CDR1 MDHEN, CDR2 SYDVKM. Each TRB cDNA library was prepared by 5' RACE (with UMI labels). Using the 5' RACE reads, TCRdb records one entry per CDR3 protein without DNA. The sample includes 150,000 to 180,000 distinct CDR3 sequences. The chain combines TRBV28 with TRBJ2-2; there is no DNA to check the TCRdb D call of TRBD1. The TCR sequence derives from a human donor in good health. Some clones in this sample may be carry-over from other donors' samples. The sample was naive CXCR3+ CD8+ T cells from blood. Subset here: CD45RO-CCR7+CD27+CD95- naive CD8+ T cells expressing CXCR3 (TNR3+). CDR3 in amino acids: CASTSDRVNTGELFF.